These 18 T cell receptor beta chains came from one sample sequenced in a study of OX40 agonist ivuxolimab in advanced cancers. The assay was immunoSEQ multiplex PCR, and TCRdb's table has in-frame clones only and misses some. The sample lists about 93,000 clones; about 91% were seen once. Sequenced material: CD4+ or CD8+ T cells sorted from blood, taken in a trial of the OX40 agonist ivuxolimab. All receptors come from an adult with an advanced solid tumor such as melanoma, head and neck, liver or kidney cancer.

The V gene is TRBV6-6, the J gene TRBJ2-2; TRBD1 is a possible D gene (6 bases). Trimming cost V 0 bases and J 2 bases, with 10 bases left between them. Germline lookup yields CDR1 MNHNY and CDR2 SVGAGI (reference sequence). This CDR3 is built from 16 residues. The CDR3 DNA reads as TGTGCCAGCAGTTACTCCGAGACAGGAAACACCGGGGAGCTGTTTTTT. Translated, it gives CASSYSETGNTGELFF.

The gene calls are TRBV5-4 and TRBJ2-7, with TRBD2 as a possible D gene (7 bases). From germline, CDR1 is SGHNT and CDR2 YYREEE (reference sequence). V shed 4 bases and J shed 1 base, with 15 bases lying between them. CDR3 length: 15 residues. Here the CDR3 reads CASSGGAPGSYEQYF. As DNA, the CDR3 is TGTGCCAGCAGCGGGGGGGCCCCGGGGTCCTACGAGCAGTACTTC.

The chain recombines TRBV5-1 with TRBJ2-1, with 8 bases identical to TRBD2. V was pared by 7 bases and J by 2 bases, with 11 bases of the junction left unmatched. The germline CDR1 and CDR2 sequences are SGHRS and YFSETQ. This CDR3 contains 16 residues. The CDR3 sequence is CASGTQAGAAYNEQFF. The CDR3 DNA follows: TGCGCCAGCGGAACTCAAGCGGGGGCCGCCTACAATGAGCAGTTCTTC.

The V gene is TRBV19, the J gene TRBJ1-5; TRBD1 aligns across 8 bases. V lost 4 bases, J lost 1 base, and 3 bases stayed unmatched. This CDR3 spans 15 amino acids. Germline CDR1 is LNHDA and CDR2 is SQIVND (reference sequence). The CDR3 here is CASSNRGESNQPQHF. In nucleotides, the CDR3 is TGTGCCAGTAGTAACAGGGGGGAGAGCAATCAGCCCCAGCATTTT.

This rearrangement joins TRBV5-1 to TRBJ1-5; TRBD1 matches at 7 bases. J lost 6 bases, V lost 4 bases, and 10 bases had no gene match. This CDR3 is 15 amino acids long. CDR1 is SGHRS and CDR2 is YFSETQ in the germline V gene. In nucleotides, the CDR3 is TGCGCCAGCAGCCTTTCCGGGGACAGACTTCAGCCCCAGCATTTT. Translated, it gives CASSLSGDRLQPQHF. The whole variable domain, filled in from reference TRBV5-1 and TRBJ1-5, reads KAGVTQTPRYLIKTRGQQVTLSCSPISGHRSVSWYQQTPGQGLQFLFEYFSETQRNKGNFPGRFSGRQFSNSRSEMNVSTLELGDSALYLCASSLSGDRLQPQHFGDGTRLSIL.

This rearrangement joins TRBV7-9 to TRBJ1-3; the D is unclear. Trimming took off 5 bases at V and 2 bases at J, with 13 bases between the two ends. Germline V lookup: CDR1 SEHNR, CDR2 FQNEAQ (reference sequence). The CDR3 is 15 residues long. The CDR3 DNA is TGTGCCAGCAGCCACGAAAAATCGCCTGGAAACACCATATATTTT. Translated: CASSHEKSPGNTIYF.

This chain links TRBV19 with TRBJ2-6; D may be TRBD1 (6 bases). Germline values: CDR1 LNHDA, CDR2 SQIVND (reference sequence). Trimming cost V 1 base and J 0 bases, with 16 bases left between them. The CDR3 runs to 19 residues. CDR3 protein: CASSIVGGTTFSGANVLTF. The CDR3 DNA sequence: TGTGCCAGTAGTATAGTTGGGGGCACTACCTTCTCTGGGGCCAACGTCCTGACTTTC.

Only one count was recorded for this clone. The chain combines TRBV7-2 with TRBJ1-2; a possible D gene is TRBD1 (6 bases). Germline V lookup: CDR1 SGHTA, CDR2 FQGNSA. V was cut by 2 bases and J by 8 bases, with 15 bases left in between. The CDR3 length is 14 residues. The CDR3 spells CASSLPHQGSGYTF. CDR3 in DNA: TGTGCCAGCAGCTTACCCCACCAGGGGTCCGGCTACACCTTC.

The chain links TRBV29-1 to TRBJ1-2; D might be TRBD1 (5 bases). V lost 3 bases to trimming and J lost 4 bases, with 9 bases between them. This CDR3 comprises 12 residues. CDR1 and CDR2 from the germline V gene are SQVTM and ANQGSEA. DNA of the CDR3: TGCAGCGTTGAGCAGGGTAGCTATGGCTACACCTTC. Amino acids: CSVEQGSYGYTF.

The chain employs TRBV19 and TRBJ2-1, with 7 bases aligning to TRBD2. CDR1 is LNHDA and CDR2 is SQIVND in the germline V gene (reference sequence). This CDR3 has 16 amino acids. V dropped 3 bases and J dropped 3; count of bases not matched to a gene: 8. CDR3 nucleotides: TGTGCCAGTAGTATCCTCCTTCGGGGGGTCTACAATGAGCAGTTCTTC. Amino acid sequence: CASSILLRGVYNEQFF. Combining the CDR3 with reference TRBV19 and TRBJ2-1 gives the whole variable domain DGGITQSPKYLFRKEGQNVTLSCEQNLNHDAMYWYRQDPGQGLRLIYYSQIVNDFQKGDIAEGYSVSREKKESFPLTVTSAQKNPTAFYLCASSILLRGVYNEQFFGPGTRLTVL.

The gene calls are TRBV5-1 and TRBJ2-1; D is unresolved. Germline CDR1 reads SGHRS; CDR2 reads YFSETQ. With 0 bases removed from V and 9 bases from J, the gap between germline ends came to 4 bases. CDR3 length: 11 amino acids. The CDR3 here is CASSLETEQFF. CDR3 sequence (DNA): TGCGCCAGCAGCTTGGAGACTGAGCAGTTCTTC.

The chain uses TRBV18 and TRBJ2-4; 8 positions match TRBD1. In germline, CDR1 is KGHSH, CDR2 LQKENI. Germline trimming cut 3 bases from V and 5 bases from J; bases unmatched to any gene: 3. There are 14 residues in the CDR3. CDR3 in amino acids: CASSPLTGENIQYF. For the CDR3, the DNA is TGTGCCAGCTCACCTTTGACAGGGGAAAACATTCAGTACTTC.

The chain employs TRBV28 and TRBJ2-1; D remains ambiguous. This CDR3 comprises 15 residues. Germline V gene data show CDR1 as MDHEN and CDR2 as SYDVKM. The V end lost 5 bases, the J end lost 6 bases, and 17 bases lay between the germline ends. In DNA, the CDR3 is TGTGCCAGCAGTCTCCGGACGAACTTCATCAATGAGCAGTTCTTC. Amino acid sequence: CASSLRTNFINEQFF.

The chain employs TRBV6-1 and TRBJ2-7; D might be TRBD1 or TRBD2, each matching 5 bases. Germline V CDR1 and CDR2: MNHNS, SASEGT. This CDR3 is 14 amino acids long. The V gene lost 7 bases and the J gene lost 2 bases, with 15 bases spanning the gap. DNA for the CDR3: TGTGCCAGCATTCGAAACGGGACCGCCTACGAGCAGTACTTC. Protein sequence: CASIRNGTAYEQYF.

This clone has only one observation. This chain uses TRBV27 with TRBJ2-3; a weak D match, TRBD2 (6 bases). Germline V gene sequence: CDR1 MNHEY, CDR2 SMNVEV (reference sequence). The germline V and J ends were trimmed by 6 bases and 0 bases, with 10 bases remaining between them. CDR3 size: 14 residues. The CDR3 reads CASRRSGSTDTQYF. The CDR3 coding sequence is TGTGCCAGCAGGAGGAGCGGGAGCACAGATACGCAGTATTTT.

This clone occurred once. The rearrangement links TRBV7-2 to TRBJ1-2; tentative D call: TRBD1 (5 bases). The germline V and J ends were trimmed by 1 base and 8 bases, with 11 bases remaining between them. The CDR3 sequence is 13 residues long. The germline V gene has CDR1 SGHTA and CDR2 FQGNSA. This CDR3 is CASSLVGRDGYTF. Written as DNA, the CDR3 is TGTGCCAGCAGCTTAGTGGGCAGGGACGGCTACACCTTC. Together with reference TRBV7-2 and TRBJ1-2, the CDR3 gives the full variable domain: GAGVSQSPSNKVTEKGKDVELRCDPISGHTALYWYRQSLGQGLEFLIYFQGNSAPDKSGLPSDRFSAERTGGSVSTLTIQRTQQEDSAVYLCASSLVGRDGYTFGSGTRLTVV.

This clone appeared once. CDR3: CASSWDAGFSGNTIYF. The CDR3 region has the DNA TGTGCCAGCAGCTGGGACGCCGGATTCTCTGGAAACACCATATATTTT. This chain connects TRBV5-6 to TRBJ1-3; TRBD1 might be the D (5 bases). The germline V gene encodes CDR1 SGHDT and CDR2 YYEEEE. The CDR3 runs to 16 residues. The V gene lost 3 bases and the J gene lost 0 bases, with 13 bases spanning the gap.

V and J are TRBV11-2 and TRBJ1-6; perhaps TRBD1 as D (6 bases). CDR1 SGHAT and CDR2 FQNNGV come from the germline V gene. The germline V and J ends were trimmed by 5 bases and 2 bases, with 7 bases remaining between them. This CDR3 spans 14 amino acids. The CDR3, as DNA: TGTGCCAGCAGCACAGGGACCTATAATTCACCCCTCCACTTT. It specifies CASSTGTYNSPLHF.